This T cell receptor beta chain was captured by sequencing in a study of shared clonotypes between healthy human individuals. Findings and limits, study-wide: Sampling used blood alone; tissue repertoires probably differ. At large depth, rarefaction still showed sorted-subset sequencing to be incomplete. Estimated richness was generally greater in naive than memory subsets.

Deep level was the assay's run setting. Generated by immunoSEQ multiplex PCR, the TCRdb table keeps only in-frame clones and is missing some. The table shows 450,000 to 700,000 clones, with around 95% occurring only once. Regarding this clone: Its antigen is currently unknown.

Naive CD8 cells were CD45RO-negative, positively selected for CCR7, excluding terminally differentiated effector memory CD45RA+ cells. The receptor comes from a woman in her thirties in good health. Input material: naive CD8+ T cells sorted from blood.

The CDR3 bases are TGCGCCAGCAGCCAACCCGGTGGCTACGAGCAGTACTTC. This sequence encodes CASSQPGGYEQYF. The chain is built from TRBV4-1 and TRBJ2-7; no clear D. V was pared by 2 bases and J by 3 bases, with 8 bases between. Looked up from germline, CDR1 is MGHRA and CDR2 is YSYEKL. The CDR3 is 13 residues long.